In its sample, the clone carrying this TCR beta chain was seen many times. Stated time point: sample taken at primary tumor resection. The donors, 60 to 80 patients with untreated early-stage non-small cell lung cancer, provided the samples. Sequencing of whole RNA from tumor, nontumor lung or frozen PBMC involved no sorting. The CDR3 length is 15 residues. V shed 3 bases and J 8 bases; nucleotides not matched to a gene: 4. Germline CDR1 and CDR2: SGHTA and FQGTGA. This specimen comes from a study of spatial heterogeneity in lung cancer. TCRdb re-analysed the 5' RACE reads in MiXCR, keeping a single row per CDR3 protein. In the table there are about 38,000 distinct CDR3 sequences, around 7.2% of which are singletons.

The clonotype was recovered from a male donor with early-stage non-small cell lung cancer. Specimen: PBMCs, collected at surgery. The rearrangement uses TRBV7-3 and TRBJ2-2; the match to TRBD2 covers 12 bases. The CDR3 spells CASSFRTSGTGELFF. CDR3 in DNA: TGTGCCAGCAGCTTTCGGACTAGCGGGACGGGGGAGCTGTTTTTT.